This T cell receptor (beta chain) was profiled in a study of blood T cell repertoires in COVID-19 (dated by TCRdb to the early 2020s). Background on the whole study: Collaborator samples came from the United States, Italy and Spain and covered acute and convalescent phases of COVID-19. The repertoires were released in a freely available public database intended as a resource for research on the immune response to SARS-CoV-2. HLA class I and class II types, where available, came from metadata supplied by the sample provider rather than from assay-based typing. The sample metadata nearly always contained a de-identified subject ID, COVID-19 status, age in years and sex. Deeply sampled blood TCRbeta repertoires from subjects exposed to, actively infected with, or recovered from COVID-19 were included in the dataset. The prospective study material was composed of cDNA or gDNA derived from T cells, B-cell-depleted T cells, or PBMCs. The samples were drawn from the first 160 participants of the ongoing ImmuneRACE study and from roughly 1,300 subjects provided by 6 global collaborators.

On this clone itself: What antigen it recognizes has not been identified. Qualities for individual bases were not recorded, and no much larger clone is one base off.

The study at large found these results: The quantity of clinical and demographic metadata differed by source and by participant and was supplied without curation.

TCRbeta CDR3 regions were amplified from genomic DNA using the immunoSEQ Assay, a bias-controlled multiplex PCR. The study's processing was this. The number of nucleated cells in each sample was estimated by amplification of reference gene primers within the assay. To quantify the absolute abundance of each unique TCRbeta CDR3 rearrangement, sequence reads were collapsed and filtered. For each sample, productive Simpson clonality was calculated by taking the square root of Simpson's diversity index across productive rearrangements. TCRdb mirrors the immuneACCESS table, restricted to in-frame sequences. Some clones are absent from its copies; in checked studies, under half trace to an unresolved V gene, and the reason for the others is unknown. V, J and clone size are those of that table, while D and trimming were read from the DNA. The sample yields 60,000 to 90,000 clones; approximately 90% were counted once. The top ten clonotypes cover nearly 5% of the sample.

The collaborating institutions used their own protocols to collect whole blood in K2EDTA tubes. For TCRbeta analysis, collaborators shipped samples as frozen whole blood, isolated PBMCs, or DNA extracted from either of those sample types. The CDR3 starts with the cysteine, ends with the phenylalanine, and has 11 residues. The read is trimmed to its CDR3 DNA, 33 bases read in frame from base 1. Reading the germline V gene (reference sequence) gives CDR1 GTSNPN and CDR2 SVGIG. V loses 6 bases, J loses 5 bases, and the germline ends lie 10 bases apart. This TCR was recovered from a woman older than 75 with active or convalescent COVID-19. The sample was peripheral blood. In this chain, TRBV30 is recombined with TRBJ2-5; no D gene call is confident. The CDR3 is CACLLRETQYF. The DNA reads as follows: TGTGCCTGCCTCCTCCGGGAGACCCAGTACTTC.